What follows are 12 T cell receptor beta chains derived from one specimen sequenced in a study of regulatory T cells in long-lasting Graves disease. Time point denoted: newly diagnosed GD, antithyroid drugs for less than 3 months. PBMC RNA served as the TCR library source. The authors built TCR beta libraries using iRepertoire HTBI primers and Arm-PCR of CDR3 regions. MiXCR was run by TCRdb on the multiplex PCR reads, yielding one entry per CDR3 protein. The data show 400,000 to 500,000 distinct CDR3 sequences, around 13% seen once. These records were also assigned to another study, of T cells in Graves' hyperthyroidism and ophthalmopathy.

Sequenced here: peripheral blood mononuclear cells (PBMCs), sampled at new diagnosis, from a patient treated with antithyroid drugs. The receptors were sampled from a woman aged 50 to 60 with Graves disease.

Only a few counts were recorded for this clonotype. DNA of the CDR3: TGCGCCAGCAGCCAAGAGGAGGTTGGACTAGTGAGAGAGACCCAGTACTTC. Its protein product is CASSQEEVGLVRETQYF. The rearrangement links TRBV4-1 to TRBJ2-5; 7 nucleotides line up with TRBD2. This CDR3 has 17 residues. J was trimmed by 4 bases and V by 0 bases; bases with no gene match: 11. CDR1 is MGHRA and CDR2 is YSYEKL in the germline V gene.

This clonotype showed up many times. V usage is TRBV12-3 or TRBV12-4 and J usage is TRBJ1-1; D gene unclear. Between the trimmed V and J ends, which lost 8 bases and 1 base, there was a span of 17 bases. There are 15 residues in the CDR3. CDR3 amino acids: CASSLPDTENTEAFF. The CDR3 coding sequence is TGTGCCAGCTCACTACCCGACACCGAGAACACTGAAGCTTTCTTT.

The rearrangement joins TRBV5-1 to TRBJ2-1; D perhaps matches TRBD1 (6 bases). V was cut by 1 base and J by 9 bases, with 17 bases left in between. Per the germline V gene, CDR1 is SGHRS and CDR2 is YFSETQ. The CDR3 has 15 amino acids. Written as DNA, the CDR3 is TGCGCCAGCAGCTTGCCCCCCCCCCCAGGGGCTGAGCAGTTCTTC. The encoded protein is CASSLPPPPGAEQFF.

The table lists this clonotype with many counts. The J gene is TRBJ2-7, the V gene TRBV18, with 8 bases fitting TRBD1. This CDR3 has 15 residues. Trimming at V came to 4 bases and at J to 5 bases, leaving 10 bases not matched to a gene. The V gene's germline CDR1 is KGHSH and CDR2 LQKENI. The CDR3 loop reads CASSQMTGVIDEQYF. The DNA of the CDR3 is TGTGCCAGCTCACAAATGACAGGGGTTATCGACGAGCAGTACTTC.

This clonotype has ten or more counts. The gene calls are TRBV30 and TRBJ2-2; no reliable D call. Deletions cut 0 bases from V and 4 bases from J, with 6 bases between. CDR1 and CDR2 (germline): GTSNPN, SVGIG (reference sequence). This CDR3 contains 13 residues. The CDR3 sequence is CAWSVGVTGELFF. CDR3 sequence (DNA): TGTGCCTGGAGTGTTGGGGTCACCGGGGAGCTGTTTTTT.

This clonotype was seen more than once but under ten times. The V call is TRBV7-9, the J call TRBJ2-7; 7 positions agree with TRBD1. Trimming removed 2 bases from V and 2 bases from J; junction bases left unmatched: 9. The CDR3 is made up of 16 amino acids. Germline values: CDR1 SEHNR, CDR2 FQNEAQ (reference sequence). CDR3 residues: CASSLTPDRPAYEQYF. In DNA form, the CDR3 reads TGTGCCAGCAGCTTAACACCGGACAGGCCAGCCTACGAGCAGTACTTC.

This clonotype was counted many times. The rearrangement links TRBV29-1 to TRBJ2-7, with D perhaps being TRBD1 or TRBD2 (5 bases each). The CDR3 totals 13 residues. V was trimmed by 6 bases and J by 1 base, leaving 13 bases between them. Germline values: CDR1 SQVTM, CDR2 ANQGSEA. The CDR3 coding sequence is TGCAGCGTGGCCGGGACCTCTTCCTACGAGCAGTACTTC. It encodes CSVAGTSSYEQYF.

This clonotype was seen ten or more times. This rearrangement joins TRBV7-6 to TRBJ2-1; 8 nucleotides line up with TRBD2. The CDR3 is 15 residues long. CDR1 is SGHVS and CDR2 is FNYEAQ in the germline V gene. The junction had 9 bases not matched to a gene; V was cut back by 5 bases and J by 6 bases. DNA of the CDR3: TGTGCCAGCAGCCCCAGGGTCGGGACTAGCAATGAGCAGTTCTTC. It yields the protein CASSPRVGTSNEQFF.

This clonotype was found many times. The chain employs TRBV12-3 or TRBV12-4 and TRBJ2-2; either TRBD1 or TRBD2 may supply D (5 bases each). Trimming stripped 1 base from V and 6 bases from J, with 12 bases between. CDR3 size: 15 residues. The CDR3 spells CASSLGGRWAGELFF. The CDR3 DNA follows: TGTGCCAGCAGTTTAGGGGGGAGATGGGCCGGGGAGCTGTTTTTT.

CDR3 DNA sequence: TGTGCCAGCAGCCCCGGGACGGTAGACTACGAGCAGTACTTC. Protein product: CASSPGTVDYEQYF. The genes are TRBV7-6 and TRBJ2-7, with D possibly called TRBD1 or TRBD2 (5 bases each). The CDR3 is 14 amino acids. The V gene's germline CDR1 is SGHVS and CDR2 FNYEAQ. Trimming removed 5 bases from V and 3 bases from J, with 14 bases in between.

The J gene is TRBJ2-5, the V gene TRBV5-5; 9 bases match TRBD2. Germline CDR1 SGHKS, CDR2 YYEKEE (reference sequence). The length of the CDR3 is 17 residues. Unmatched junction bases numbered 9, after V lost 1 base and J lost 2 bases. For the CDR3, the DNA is TGTGCCAGCAGCTTGCGTAGCGGGAGAGCCCCACAAGAGACCCAGTACTTC. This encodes CASSLRSGRAPQETQYF. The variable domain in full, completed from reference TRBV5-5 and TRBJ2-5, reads DAGVTQSPTHLIKTRGQQVTLRCSPISGHKSVSWYQQVLGQGPQFIFQYYEKEERGRGNFPDRFSARQFPNYSSELNVNALLLGDSALYLCASSLRSGRAPQETQYFGPGTRLLVL.

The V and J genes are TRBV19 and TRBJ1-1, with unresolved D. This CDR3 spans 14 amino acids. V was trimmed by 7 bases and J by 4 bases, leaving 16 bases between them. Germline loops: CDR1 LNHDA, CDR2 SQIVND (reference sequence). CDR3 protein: CASTSPHGSTEAFF. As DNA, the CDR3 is TGTGCCAGTACCTCGCCACATGGGAGCACTGAAGCTTTCTTT.